The entry below describes one T cell receptor (beta chain). The data are from a study of immune evolution from preneoplasia to lung adenocarcinoma. The CDR3 is made up of 12 amino acids. Germline trimming cut 4 bases from V and 5 bases from J; bases unmatched to any gene: 2. The germline V gene encodes CDR1 GTSNPN and CDR2 SVGIG (reference sequence). Generated by immunoSEQ multiplex PCR, the TCRdb table keeps only in-frame clones and is missing some. The profile shows 5,000 or so clones, around 76% of them singletons. The genes are TRBV30 and TRBJ2-5; the match to TRBD2 covers 9 bases. The sequenced material came from FFPE minimally invasive lung adenocarcinoma tissue. This receptor was obtained from a person aged 55-80 years with lung adenocarcinoma. CDR3 DNA: TGTGCCTGGATGGCGGGAGGGGAGACCCAGTACTTC. Translation gives CAWMAGGETQYF.